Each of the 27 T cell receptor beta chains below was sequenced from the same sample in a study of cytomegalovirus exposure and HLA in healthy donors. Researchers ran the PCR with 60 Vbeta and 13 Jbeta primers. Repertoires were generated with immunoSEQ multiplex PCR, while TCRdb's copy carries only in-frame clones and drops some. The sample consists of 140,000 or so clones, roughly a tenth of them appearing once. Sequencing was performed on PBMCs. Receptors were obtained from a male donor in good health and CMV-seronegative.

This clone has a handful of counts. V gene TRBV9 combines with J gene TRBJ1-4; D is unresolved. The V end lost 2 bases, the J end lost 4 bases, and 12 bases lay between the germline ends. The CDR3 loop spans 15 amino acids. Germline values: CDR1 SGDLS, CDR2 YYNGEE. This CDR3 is CASSVEGLLNEKLFF. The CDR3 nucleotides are TGTGCCAGCAGCGTTGAGGGCCTACTTAATGAAAAACTGTTTTTT.

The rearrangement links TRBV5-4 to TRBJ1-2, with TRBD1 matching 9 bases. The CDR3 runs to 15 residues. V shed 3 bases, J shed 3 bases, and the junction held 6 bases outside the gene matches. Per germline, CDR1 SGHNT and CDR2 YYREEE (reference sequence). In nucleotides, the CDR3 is TGTGCCAGCAGCTCTGGGACAGGGTCCGACTATGGCTACACCTTC. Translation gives CASSSGTGSDYGYTF.

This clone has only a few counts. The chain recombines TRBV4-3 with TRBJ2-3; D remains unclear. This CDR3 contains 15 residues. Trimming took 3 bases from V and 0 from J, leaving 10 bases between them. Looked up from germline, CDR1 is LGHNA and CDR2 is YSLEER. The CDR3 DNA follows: TGCGCCAGCAGCCAGAACATCGCTAGCACAGATACGCAGTATTTT. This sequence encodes CASSQNIASTDTQYF.

CDR3 residues: CASRLAGGINTGELFF. In nucleotides, the CDR3 is TGTGCCAGTAGACTAGCGGGGGGGATCAACACCGGGGAGCTGTTTTTT. This rearrangement joins TRBV19 to TRBJ2-2, with 13 nucleotides matching TRBD2. The CDR3 sequence is 16 residues long. The J segment lost 2 bases and the V segment lost 6 bases, leaving 3 bases of the junction unmatched. CDR1 and CDR2 (germline): LNHDA, SQIVND (reference sequence).

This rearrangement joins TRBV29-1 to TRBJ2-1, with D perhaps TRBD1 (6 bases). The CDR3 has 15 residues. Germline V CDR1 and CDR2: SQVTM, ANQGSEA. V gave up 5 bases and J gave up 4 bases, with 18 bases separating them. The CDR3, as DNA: TGCAGCGTTAGGCTTCTGGGACACCTGTACAATGAGCAGTTCTTC. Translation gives CSVRLLGHLYNEQFF.

The CDR3 nucleotides are TGTGCCAGCCTTAACGCCGGCTCTGGAAACACCATATATTTT. The encoded protein is CASLNAGSGNTIYF. V gene TRBV11-2 combines with J gene TRBJ1-3; D is unclear. CDR1 is SGHAT, CDR2 FQNNGV, per germline. Trimming removed 8 bases at V and 0 bases at J, with 11 bases between. The CDR3 loop spans 14 amino acids.

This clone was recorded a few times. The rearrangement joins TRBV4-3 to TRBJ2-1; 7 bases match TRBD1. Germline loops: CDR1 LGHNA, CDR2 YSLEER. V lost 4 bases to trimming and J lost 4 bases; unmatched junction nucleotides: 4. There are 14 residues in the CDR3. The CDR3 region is CASSPGTVYNEQFF. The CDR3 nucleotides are TGCGCCAGCAGCCCGGGGACAGTATACAATGAGCAGTTCTTC.

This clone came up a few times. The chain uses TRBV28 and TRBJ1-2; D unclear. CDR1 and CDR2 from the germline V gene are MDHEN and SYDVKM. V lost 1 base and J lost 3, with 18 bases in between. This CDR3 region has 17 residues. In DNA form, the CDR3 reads TGTGCCAGCAGTTTATCAAGGTACGGGGTGGTCGACTATGGCTACACCTTC. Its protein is CASSLSRYGVVDYGYTF.

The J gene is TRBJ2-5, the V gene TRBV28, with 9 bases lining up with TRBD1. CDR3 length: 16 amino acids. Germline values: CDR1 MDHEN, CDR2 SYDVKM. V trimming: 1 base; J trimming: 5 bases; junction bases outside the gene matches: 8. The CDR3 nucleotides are TGTGCCAGCAGTTTATATAGGGGACAGGGCCCGGAGACCCAGTACTTC. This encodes CASSLYRGQGPETQYF.

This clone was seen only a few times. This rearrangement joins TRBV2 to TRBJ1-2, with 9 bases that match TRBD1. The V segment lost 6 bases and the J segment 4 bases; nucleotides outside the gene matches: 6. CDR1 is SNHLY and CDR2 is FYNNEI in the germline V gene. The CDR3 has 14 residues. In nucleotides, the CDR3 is TGTGCCAGCAGGGGGGGACAGGGCAGCTATGGCTACACCTTC. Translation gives CASRGGQGSYGYTF.

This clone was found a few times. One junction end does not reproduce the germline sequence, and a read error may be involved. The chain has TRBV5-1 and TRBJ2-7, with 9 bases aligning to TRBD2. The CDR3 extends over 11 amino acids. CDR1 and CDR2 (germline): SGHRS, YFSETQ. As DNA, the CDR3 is TGCGCCAGCAGCCTCGGACTAGCGATCAGTTTC. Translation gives CASSLGLAISF.

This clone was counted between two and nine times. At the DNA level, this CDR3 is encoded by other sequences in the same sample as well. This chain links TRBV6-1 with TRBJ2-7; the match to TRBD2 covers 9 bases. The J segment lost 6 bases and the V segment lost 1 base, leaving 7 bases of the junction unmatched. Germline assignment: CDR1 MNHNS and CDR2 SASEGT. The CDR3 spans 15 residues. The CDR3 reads CASSEGGLAGAEQYF. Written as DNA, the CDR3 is TGTGCCAGCAGTGAAGGGGGATTAGCGGGAGCCGAGCAGTACTTC.

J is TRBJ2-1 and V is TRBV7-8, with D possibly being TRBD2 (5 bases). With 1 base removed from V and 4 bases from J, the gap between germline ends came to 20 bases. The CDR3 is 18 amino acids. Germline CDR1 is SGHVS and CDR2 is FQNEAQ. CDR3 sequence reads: CASSLEMSRSGPYNEQFF. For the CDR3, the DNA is TGTGCCAGCAGCTTAGAGATGAGCCGGAGCGGACCTTACAATGAGCAGTTCTTC.

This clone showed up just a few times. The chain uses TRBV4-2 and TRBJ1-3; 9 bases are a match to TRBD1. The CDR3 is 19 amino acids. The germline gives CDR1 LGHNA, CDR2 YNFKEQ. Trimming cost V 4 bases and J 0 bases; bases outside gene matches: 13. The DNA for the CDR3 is TGTGCCAGCAGCCCCCCGGGACAGGGCGATGAGTACTCTGGAAACACCATATATTTT. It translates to CASSPPGQGDEYSGNTIYF.

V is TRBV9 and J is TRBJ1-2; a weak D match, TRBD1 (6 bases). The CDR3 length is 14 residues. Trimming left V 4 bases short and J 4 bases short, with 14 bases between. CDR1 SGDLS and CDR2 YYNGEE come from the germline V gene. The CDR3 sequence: CASSRQAEVYGYTF. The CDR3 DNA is TGTGCCAGCAGCCGACAGGCGGAGGTCTATGGCTACACCTTC. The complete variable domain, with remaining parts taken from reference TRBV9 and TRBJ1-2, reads DSGVTQTPKHLITATGQRVTLRCSPRSGDLSVYWYQQSLDQGLQFLIQYYNGEERAKGNILERFSAQQFPDLHSELNLSSLELGDSALYFCASSRQAEVYGYTFGSGTRLTVV.

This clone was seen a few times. The CDR3 is CASSSEASTDTQYF. The CDR3 coding sequence is TGTGCCAGCAGTTCTGAGGCGAGCACAGATACGCAGTATTTT. The J gene is TRBJ2-3, the V gene TRBV27; no clear D. Germline-derived CDR1 and CDR2 are MNHEY and SMNVEV (reference sequence). This CDR3 is 14 amino acids long. The V and J ends lost 4 bases and 0 bases respectively, with 8 bases between them.

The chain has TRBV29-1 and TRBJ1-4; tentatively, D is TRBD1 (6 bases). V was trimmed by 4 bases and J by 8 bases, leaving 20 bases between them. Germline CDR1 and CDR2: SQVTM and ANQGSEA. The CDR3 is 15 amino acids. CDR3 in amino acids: CSVAPGEAGGEKLFF. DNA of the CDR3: TGCAGCGTTGCCCCAGGGGAGGCCGGGGGGGAAAAACTGTTTTTT.

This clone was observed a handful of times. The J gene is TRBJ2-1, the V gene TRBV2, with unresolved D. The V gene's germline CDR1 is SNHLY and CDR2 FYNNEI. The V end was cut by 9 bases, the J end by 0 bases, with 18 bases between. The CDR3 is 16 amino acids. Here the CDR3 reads CAREKEDSSSYNEQFF. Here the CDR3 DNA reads TGTGCCAGGGAAAAGGAAGACTCGAGCTCCTACAATGAGCAGTTCTTC. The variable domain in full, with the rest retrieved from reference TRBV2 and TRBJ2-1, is EPEVTQTPSHQVTQMGQEVILRCVPISNHLYFYWYRQILGQKVEFLVSFYNNEISEKSEIFDDQFSVERPDGSNFTLKIRSTKLEDSAMYFCAREKEDSSSYNEQFFGPGTRLTVL.

The CDR3 sequence: CASSRRELAEASYNEQFF. Here the CDR3 DNA reads TGTGCCAGCTCGCGTAGGGAGCTAGCGGAGGCCTCCTACAATGAGCAGTTCTTC. V gene TRBV18 combines with J gene TRBJ2-1, with 7 bases aligning to TRBD2. V trimming: 6 bases; J trimming: 0 bases; junction bases outside the gene matches: 14. The length of the CDR3 is 18 residues. CDR1 and CDR2 (germline): KGHSH, LQKENI.

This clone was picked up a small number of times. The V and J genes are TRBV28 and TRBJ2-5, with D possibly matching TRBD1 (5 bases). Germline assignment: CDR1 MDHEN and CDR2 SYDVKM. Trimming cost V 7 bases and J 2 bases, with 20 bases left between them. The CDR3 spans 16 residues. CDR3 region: CASTPSRQGRQETQYF. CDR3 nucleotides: TGTGCCAGCACCCCGAGCAGGCAGGGCCGACAAGAGACCCAGTACTTC. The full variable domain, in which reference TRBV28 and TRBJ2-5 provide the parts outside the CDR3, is DVKVTQSSRYLVKRTGEKVFLECVQDMDHENMFWYRQDPGLGLRLIYFSYDVKMKEKGDIPEGYSVSREKKERFSLILESASTNQTSMYLCASTPSRQGRQETQYFGPGTRLLVL.

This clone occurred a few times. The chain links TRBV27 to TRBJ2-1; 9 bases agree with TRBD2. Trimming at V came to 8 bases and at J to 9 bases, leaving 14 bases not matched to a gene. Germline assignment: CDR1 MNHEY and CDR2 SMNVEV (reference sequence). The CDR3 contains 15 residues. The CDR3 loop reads CASAFWGGGAFEQFF. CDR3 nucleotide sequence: TGTGCCAGCGCCTTTTGGGGCGGGGGGGCGTTTGAGCAGTTCTTC.

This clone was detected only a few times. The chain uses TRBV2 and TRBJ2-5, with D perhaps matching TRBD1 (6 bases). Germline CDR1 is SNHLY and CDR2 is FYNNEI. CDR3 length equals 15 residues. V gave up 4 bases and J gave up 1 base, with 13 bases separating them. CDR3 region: CASSGAGARQETQYF. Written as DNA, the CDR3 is TGTGCCAGCAGTGGGGCAGGGGCGCGCCAAGAGACCCAGTACTTC.

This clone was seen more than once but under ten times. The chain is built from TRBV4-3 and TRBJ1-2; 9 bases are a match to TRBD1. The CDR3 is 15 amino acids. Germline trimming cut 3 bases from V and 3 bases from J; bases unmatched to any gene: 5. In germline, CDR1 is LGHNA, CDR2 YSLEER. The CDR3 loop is CASSHRDREYYGYTF. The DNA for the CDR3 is TGCGCCAGCAGCCACCGGGACAGGGAATACTATGGCTACACCTTC.

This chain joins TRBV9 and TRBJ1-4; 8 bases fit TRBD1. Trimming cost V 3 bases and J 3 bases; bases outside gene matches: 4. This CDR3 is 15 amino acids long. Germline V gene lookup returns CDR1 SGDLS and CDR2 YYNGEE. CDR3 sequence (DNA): TGTGCCAGCAGCGGCACAGGGGGAGCTAATGAAAAACTGTTTTTT. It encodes CASSGTGGANEKLFF.

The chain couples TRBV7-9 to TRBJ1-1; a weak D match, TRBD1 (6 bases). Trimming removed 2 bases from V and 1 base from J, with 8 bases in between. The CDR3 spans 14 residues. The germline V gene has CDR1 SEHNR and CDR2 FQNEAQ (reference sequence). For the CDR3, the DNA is TGTGCCAGCAGCTTAAAAGGGGGGAACACTGAAGCTTTCTTT. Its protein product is CASSLKGGNTEAFF.

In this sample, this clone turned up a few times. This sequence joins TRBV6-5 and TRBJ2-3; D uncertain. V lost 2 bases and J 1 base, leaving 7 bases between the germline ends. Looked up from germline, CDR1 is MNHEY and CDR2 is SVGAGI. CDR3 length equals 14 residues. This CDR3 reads CASSYNPRTDTQYF. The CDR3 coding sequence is TGTGCCAGCAGTTACAATCCTCGCACAGATACGCAGTATTTT.

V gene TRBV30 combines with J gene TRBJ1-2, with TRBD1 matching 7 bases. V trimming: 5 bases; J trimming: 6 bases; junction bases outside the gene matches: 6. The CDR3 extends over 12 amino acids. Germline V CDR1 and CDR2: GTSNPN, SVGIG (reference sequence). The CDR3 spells CAWLRGLNGYTF. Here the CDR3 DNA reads TGTGCCTGGTTAAGGGGGCTCAATGGCTACACCTTC. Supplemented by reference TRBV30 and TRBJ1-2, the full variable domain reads SQTIHQWPATLVQPVGSPLSLECTVEGTSNPNLYWYRQAAGRGLQLLFYSVGIGQISSEVPQNLSASRPQDRQFILSSKKLLLSDSGFYLCAWLRGLNGYTFGSGTRLTVV.